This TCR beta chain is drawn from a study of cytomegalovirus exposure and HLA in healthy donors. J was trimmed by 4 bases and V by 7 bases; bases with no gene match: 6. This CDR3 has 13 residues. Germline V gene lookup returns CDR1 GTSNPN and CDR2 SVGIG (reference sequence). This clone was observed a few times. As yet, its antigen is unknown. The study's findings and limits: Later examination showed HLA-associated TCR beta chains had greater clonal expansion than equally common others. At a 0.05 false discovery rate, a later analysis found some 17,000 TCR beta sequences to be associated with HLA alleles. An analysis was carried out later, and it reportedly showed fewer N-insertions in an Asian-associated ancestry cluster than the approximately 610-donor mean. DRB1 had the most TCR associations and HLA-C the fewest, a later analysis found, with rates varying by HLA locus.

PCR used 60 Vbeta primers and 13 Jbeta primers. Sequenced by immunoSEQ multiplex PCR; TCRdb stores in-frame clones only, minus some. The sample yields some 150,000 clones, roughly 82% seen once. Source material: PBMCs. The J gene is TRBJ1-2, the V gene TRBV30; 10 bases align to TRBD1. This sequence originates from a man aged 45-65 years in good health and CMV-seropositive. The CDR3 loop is CASRDRGLYGYTF. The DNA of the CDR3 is TGTGCCTCTAGGGACAGGGGCCTCTATGGCTACACCTTC.